This T cell receptor (beta chain) was captured by sequencing in a study of blood T cell repertoires in COVID-19. Study-level information: T cells, B-cell-depleted T cells, or PBMCs supplied cDNA or gDNA.

The CDR3 has 13 residues. The germline gives CDR1 SGHAT, CDR2 FQNNGV. Trimming removed 6 bases from V and 7 bases from J, with 16 bases in between. Assignment of participants to cohorts was predicated upon participant-reported clinical history. Among Cohort 3 donors, those recovered had two negative PCRs, clearance, or symptom resolution. Some clones are missing from TCRdb's copy, which holds only in-frame ones; the method was immunoSEQ multiplex PCR. The sample lists approximately 210,000 clones; roughly four fifths were seen once. The chain couples TRBV11-2 to TRBJ2-7, with D possibly being TRBD2 (5 bases). The specimen sequenced was PBMCs or T cells enriched from blood (not recorded which). The clonotype originates from a man aged 35 to 55 who had recovered from COVID-19. CDR3: CASSGPFRGEQYF. Written as DNA, the CDR3 is TGTGCCAGCAGTGGGCCGTTTAGAGGGGAGCAGTACTTC.